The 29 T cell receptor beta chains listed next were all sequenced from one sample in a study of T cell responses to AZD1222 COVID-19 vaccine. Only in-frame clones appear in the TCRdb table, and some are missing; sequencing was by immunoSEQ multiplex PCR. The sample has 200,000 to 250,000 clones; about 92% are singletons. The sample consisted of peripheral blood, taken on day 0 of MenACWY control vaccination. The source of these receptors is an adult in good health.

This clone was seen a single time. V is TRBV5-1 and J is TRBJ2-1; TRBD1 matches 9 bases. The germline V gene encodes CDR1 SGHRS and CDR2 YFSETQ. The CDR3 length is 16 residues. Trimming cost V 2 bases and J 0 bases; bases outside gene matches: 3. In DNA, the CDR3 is TGCGCCAGCAGCTTAACAGGGGGCAGCTCCTACAATGAGCAGTTCTTC. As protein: CASSLTGGSSYNEQFF.

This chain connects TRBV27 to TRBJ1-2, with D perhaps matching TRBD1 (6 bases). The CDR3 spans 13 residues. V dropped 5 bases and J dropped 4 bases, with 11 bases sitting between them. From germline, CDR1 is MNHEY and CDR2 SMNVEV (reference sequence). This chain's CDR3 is CASSRGGFYGYTF. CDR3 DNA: TGTGCCAGCAGTCGAGGGGGGTTCTATGGCTACACCTTC.

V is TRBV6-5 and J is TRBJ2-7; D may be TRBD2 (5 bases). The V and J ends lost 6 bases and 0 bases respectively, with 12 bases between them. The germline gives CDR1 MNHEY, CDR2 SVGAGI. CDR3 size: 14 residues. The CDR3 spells CASRSPSSSYEQYF. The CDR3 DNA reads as TGTGCCAGCAGGAGTCCTAGCAGCTCCTACGAGCAGTACTTC.

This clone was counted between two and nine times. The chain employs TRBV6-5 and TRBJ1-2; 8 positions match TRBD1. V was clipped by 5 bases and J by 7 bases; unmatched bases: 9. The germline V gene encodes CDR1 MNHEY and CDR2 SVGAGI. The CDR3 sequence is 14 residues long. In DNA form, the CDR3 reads TGTGCCAGCAGTACCTCAGGGGGCGTAGGTGGCTACACCTTC. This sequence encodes CASSTSGGVGGYTF.

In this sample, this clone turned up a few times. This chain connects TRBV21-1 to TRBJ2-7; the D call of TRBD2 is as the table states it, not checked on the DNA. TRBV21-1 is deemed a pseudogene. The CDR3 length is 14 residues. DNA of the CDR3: TGTGCCAGCAGCAAAAGCGGGGTCGGGTACGAGCAGTACTTC. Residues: CASSKSGVGYEQYF.

DNA for the CDR3: TGTGCCAGCTCACCCATCAGAGAGCCCCCTTATGGCTACACCTTC. This encodes CASSPIREPPYGYTF. The rearrangement links TRBV18 to TRBJ1-2; no clear D gene. The CDR3 loop spans 15 amino acids. The V end was cut by 3 bases, the J end by 5 bases, with 16 bases between. Germline V gene sequence: CDR1 KGHSH, CDR2 LQKENI.

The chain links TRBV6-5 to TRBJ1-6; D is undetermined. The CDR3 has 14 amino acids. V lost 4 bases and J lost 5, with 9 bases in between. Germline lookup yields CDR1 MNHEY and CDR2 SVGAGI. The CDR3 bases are TGTGCCAGCAGTTGGGCCAGCAATAATTCACCCCTCCACTTT. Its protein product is CASSWASNNSPLHF.

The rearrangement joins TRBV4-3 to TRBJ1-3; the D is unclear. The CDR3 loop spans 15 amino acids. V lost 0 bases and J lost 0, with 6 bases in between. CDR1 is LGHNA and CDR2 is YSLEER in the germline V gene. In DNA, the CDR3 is TGCGCCAGCAGCCAAGATTTATACTCTGGAAACACCATATATTTT. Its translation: CASSQDLYSGNTIYF.

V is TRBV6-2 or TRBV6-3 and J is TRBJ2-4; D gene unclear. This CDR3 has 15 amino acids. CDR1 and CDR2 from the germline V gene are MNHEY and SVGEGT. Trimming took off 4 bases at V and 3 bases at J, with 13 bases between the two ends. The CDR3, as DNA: TGTGCCAGCAGTTCCCCAACGACTGGCAAAAACATTCAGTACTTC. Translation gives CASSSPTTGKNIQYF.

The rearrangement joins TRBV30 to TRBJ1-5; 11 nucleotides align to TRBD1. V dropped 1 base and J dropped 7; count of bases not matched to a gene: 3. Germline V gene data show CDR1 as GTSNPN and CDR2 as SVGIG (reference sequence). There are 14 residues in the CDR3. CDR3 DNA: TGTGCCTGGAGTGCGGGACAGGGGGACCAGCCCCAGCATTTT. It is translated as CAWSAGQGDQPQHF.

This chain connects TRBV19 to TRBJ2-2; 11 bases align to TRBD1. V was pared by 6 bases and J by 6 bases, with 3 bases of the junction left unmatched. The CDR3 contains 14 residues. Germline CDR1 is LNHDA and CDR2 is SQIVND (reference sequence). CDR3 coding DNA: TGTGCCAGTAGGGGACAGGGGGTCTCCGGGGAGCTGTTTTTT. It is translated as CASRGQGVSGELFF.

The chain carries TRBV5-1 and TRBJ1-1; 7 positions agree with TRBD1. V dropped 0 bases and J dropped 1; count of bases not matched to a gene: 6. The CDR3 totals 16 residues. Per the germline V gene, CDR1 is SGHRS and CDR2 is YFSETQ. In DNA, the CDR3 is TGCGCCAGCAGCTTGGGGGACAGACCTAGGAACACTGAAGCTTTCTTT. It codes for CASSLGDRPRNTEAFF.

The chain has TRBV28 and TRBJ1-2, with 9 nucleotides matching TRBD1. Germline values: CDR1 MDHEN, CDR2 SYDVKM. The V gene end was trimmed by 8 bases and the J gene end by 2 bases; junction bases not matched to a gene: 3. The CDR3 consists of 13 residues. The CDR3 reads CASLTGGNYGYTF. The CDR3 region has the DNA TGTGCCAGCTTGACAGGGGGAAACTATGGCTACACCTTC.

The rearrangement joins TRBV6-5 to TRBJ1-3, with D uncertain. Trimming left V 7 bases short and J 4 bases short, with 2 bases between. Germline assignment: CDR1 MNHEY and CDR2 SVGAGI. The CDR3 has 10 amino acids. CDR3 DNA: TGTGCCAGCATAGGAAACACCATATATTTT. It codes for CASIGNTIYF.

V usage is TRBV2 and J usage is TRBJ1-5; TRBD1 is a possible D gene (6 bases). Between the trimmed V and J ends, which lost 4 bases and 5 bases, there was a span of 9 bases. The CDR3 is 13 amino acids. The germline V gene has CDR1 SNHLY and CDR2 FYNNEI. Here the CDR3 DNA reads TGTGCCAGCAGTGGGGCAGGGGATCAGCCCCAGCATTTT. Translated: CASSGAGDQPQHF.

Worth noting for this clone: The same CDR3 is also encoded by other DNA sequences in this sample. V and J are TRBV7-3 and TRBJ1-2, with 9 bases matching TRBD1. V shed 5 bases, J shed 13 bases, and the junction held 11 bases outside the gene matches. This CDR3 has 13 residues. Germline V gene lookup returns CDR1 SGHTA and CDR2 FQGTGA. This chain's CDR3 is CASSRTGEGEGTF. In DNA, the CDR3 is TGTGCCAGCAGCAGGACAGGGGAGGGGGAGGGCACCTTC.

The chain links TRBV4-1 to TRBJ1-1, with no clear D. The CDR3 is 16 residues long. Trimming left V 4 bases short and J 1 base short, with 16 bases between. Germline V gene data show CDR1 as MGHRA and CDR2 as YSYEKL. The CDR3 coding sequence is TGCGCCAGCAGCCCCAAACCGTGGGAGGGGAACACTGAAGCTTTCTTT. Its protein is CASSPKPWEGNTEAFF.

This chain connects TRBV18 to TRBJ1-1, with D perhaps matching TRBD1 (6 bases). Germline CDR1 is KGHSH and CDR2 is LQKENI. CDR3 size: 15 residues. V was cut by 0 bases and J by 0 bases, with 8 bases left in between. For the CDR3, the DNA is TGTGCCAGCTCACCACCCGGGACACTGAACACTGAAGCTTTCTTT. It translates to CASSPPGTLNTEAFF.

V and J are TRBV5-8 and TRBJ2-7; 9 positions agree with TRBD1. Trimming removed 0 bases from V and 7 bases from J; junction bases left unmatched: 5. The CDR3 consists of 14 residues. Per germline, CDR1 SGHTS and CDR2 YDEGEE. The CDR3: CASSLEQGAREQYF. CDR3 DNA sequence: TGTGCCAGCAGCTTGGAACAGGGGGCGCGGGAGCAGTACTTC.

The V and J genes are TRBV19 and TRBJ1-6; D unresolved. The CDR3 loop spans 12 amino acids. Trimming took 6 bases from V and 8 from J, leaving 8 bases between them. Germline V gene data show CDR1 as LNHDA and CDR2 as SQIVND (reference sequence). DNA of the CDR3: TGTGCCAGTAGGAGCGGCGATTCACCCCTCCACTTT. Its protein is CASRSGDSPLHF.

CDR3 in DNA: TGTGCCAGCGGGCCAGGGCGAATTAACACTGAAGCTTTCTTT. It translates to CASGPGRINTEAFF. This chain uses TRBV28 with TRBJ1-1; D might be TRBD1 (5 bases). CDR3 length equals 14 residues. From germline, CDR1 is MDHEN and CDR2 SYDVKM. Trimming took off 8 bases at V and 2 bases at J, with 15 bases between the two ends.

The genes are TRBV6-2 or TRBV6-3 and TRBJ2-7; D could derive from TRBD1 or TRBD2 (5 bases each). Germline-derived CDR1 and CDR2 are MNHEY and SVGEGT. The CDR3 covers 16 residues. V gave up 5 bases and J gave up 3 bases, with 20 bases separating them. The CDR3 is CASSQPSAGSHYEQYF. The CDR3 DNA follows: TGTGCCAGCAGTCAACCCTCTGCAGGGAGTCACTACGAGCAGTACTTC.

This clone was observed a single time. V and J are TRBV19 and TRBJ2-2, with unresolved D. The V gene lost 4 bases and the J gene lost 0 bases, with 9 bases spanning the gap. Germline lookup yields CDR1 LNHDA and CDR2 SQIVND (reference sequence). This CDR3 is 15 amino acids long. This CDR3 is CASSNGRTNTGELFF. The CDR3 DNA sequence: TGTGCCAGTAGTAACGGAAGAACGAACACCGGGGAGCTGTTTTTT.

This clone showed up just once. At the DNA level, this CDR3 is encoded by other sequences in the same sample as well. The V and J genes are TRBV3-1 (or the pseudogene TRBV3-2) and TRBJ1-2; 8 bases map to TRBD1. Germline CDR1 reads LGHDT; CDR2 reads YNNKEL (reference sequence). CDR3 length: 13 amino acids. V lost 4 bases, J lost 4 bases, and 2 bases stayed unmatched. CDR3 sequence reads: CASSPGTGYGYTF. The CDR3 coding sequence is TGTGCCAGCAGCCCCGGGACAGGCTATGGCTACACCTTC.

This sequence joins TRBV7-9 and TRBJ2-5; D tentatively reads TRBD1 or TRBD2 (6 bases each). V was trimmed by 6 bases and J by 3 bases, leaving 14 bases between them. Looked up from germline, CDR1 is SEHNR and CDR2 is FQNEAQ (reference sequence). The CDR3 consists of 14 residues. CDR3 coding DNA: TGTGCCAGCAGTTCGACGGGGGCTGAAGAGACCCAGTACTTC. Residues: CASSSTGAEETQYF.

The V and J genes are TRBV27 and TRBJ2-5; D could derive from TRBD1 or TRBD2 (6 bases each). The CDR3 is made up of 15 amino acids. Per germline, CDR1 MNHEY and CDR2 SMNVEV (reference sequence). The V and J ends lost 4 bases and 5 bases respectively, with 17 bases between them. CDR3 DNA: TGTGCCAGCAGTTCCTGGGGGGCGAGTTGGGAGACCCAGTACTTC. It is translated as CASSSWGASWETQYF.

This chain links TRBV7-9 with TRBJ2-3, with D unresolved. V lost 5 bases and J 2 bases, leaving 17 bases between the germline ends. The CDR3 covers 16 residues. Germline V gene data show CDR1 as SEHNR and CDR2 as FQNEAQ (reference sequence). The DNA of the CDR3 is TGTGCCAGCAGCCCGAAGGGCGGTGGAGACACAGATACGCAGTATTTT. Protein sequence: CASSPKGGGDTDTQYF.

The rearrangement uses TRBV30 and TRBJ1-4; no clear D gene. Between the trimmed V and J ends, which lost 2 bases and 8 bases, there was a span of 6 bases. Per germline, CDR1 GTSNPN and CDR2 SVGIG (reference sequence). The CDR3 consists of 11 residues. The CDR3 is CAWSKNEKLFF. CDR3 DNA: TGTGCCTGGAGTAAAAACGAAAAACTGTTTTTT.

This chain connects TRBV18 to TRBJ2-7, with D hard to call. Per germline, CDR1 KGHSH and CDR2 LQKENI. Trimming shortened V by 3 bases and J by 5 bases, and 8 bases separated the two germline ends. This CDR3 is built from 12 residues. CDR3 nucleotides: TGTGCCAGCTCACCGGGCCTCCACGAGCAGTACTTC. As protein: CASSPGLHEQYF.